Shown below are 24 T cell receptor beta chains from a single sample sequenced in a study of T cell responses to AZD1222 COVID-19 vaccine. The assay was immunoSEQ multiplex PCR, and TCRdb's table has in-frame clones only and misses some. Of roughly 140,000 clones listed, 90% were seen once; the top ten hold 3.4%. The material sequenced was peripheral blood, taken on day 0 of AZD1222 vaccination. Receptors were obtained from an adult in good health.

The chain joins TRBV12-5 to TRBJ1-6, with D possibly being TRBD1 (5 bases). This CDR3 comprises 16 residues. Per germline, CDR1 LGHNT and CDR2 FRNRAP. V was clipped by 0 bases and J by 2 bases, with 8 bases between them. The CDR3 nucleotides are TGTGCTAGTGGTTTGGTGGGGGAACCCTATAATTCACCCCTCCACTTT. Translated, it gives CASGLVGEPYNSPLHF.

This clone was seen just once. This chain joins TRBV15 and TRBJ2-5, with no clear D. CDR1 LNHNV and CDR2 YYDKDF come from the germline V gene (reference sequence). CDR3 length: 15 amino acids. V lost 2 bases to trimming and J lost 9 bases, with 19 bases between them. The CDR3 protein is CATSRSSTGLEPQYF. The CDR3 nucleotides read TGTGCCACCAGCAGAAGTTCGACCGGGTTGGAACCCCAGTACTTC.

V usage is TRBV15 and J usage is TRBJ2-7, with 10 nucleotides matching TRBD1. There are 16 residues in the CDR3. The V gene's germline CDR1 is LNHNV and CDR2 YYDKDF (reference sequence). The trim removed 3 bases at V and 1 base at J, leaving 6 bases unmatched. The CDR3 DNA reads TGTGCCACCAGCAGCGGGACAGGGGCTGGGTCCTACGAGCAGTACTTC. It codes for CATSSGTGAGSYEQYF.

This clone was detected only once. The chain links TRBV7-9 to TRBJ1-2; no definite D call. Trimming removed 9 bases at V and 1 base at J, with 6 bases between. This CDR3 has 11 residues. The germline CDR1 and CDR2 sequences are SEHNR and FQNEAQ (reference sequence). The CDR3 DNA follows: TGTGCCAGTACGGTTAACTATGGCTACACCTTC. This codes for CASTVNYGYTF. Full variable domain (remainder filled in from reference TRBV7-9 and TRBJ1-2): DTGVSQNPRHKITKRGQNVTFRCDPISEHNRLYWYRQTLGQGPEFLTYFQNEAQLEKSRLLSDRFSAERPKGSFSTLEIQRTEQGDSAMYLCASTVNYGYTFGSGTRLTVV.

The chain links TRBV7-2 to TRBJ2-7, with 12 nucleotides matching TRBD2. J was trimmed by 2 bases and V by 2 bases; bases with no gene match: 7. CDR1 and CDR2 from the germline V gene are SGHTA and FQGNSA. The CDR3 runs to 17 residues. CDR3 loop: CASSLSLAGGFTYEQYF. The CDR3 DNA is TGTGCCAGCAGCTTATCGCTAGCGGGGGGGTTTACCTACGAGCAGTACTTC.

This chain links TRBV5-6 with TRBJ1-6; 7 positions match TRBD1. The CDR3 sequence is 16 residues long. The germline CDR1 and CDR2 sequences are SGHDT and YYEEEE. Losses at the gene ends were 2 bases for V and 10 bases for J; bases not matched to a gene: 12. The CDR3 coding sequence is TGTGCCAGCAGCTTTGCAACCCAGGGGGTTAGGTCACCCCTCCACTTT. Amino acid sequence: CASSFATQGVRSPLHF.

Concerning this clone: The junction shows a germline mismatch at one end, possibly a read error. This rearrangement joins TRBV18 to TRBJ1-5, with unresolved D. This CDR3 has 15 residues. Germline V lookup: CDR1 KGHSH, CDR2 LQKENI. CDR3: CASSPQALSNQPQHF. The CDR3 bases are TGTGCCAGCTCCCCACAAGCTTTGAGCAATCAGCCCCAGCATTTT.

The chain carries TRBV21-1 and TRBJ1-3; the table's D gene call, TRBD1, was not cross checked with the DNA. TRBV21-1 is reported as a pseudogene. The CDR3 loop spans 21 amino acids. CDR3 sequence: CASSPRLRVLSTPNSGNTIYF. Written as DNA, the CDR3 is TGTGCCAGCAGCCCCCGACTCAGGGTACTGAGCACCCCTAACTCTGGAAACACCATATATTTT.

The rearrangement joins TRBV19 to TRBJ1-2, with 10 bases lining up with TRBD1. This CDR3 contains 16 residues. CDR1 LNHDA and CDR2 SQIVND come from the germline V gene (reference sequence). The trim removed 2 bases at V and 8 bases at J, leaving 11 bases unmatched. In DNA, the CDR3 is TGTGCCAGTAGTATACTCCCACCGGGACAGGGGACCGGCTACACCTTC. Residues: CASSILPPGQGTGYTF.

This sequence joins TRBV29-1 and TRBJ2-1; tentatively, D is TRBD2 (6 bases). Germline V gene data show CDR1 as SQVTM and CDR2 as ANQGSEA. Trimming left V 3 bases short and J 9 bases short, with 15 bases between. The length of the CDR3 is 13 residues. DNA of the CDR3: TGCAGCGTTGAGGTGGGGGGATCGAGTGAGCAGTTCTTC. Protein sequence: CSVEVGGSSEQFF.

This clone was recorded only once. V and J are TRBV24-1 and TRBJ1-1; D gene unclear. The length of the CDR3 is 11 residues. V gave up 11 bases and J gave up 6 bases, with 12 bases separating them. Looked up from germline, CDR1 is KGHDR and CDR2 is SFDVKD. The CDR3 nucleotides are TGTGCCATCCGAGGTCCATCTGAAGCTTTCTTT. Its translation is CAIRGPSEAFF.

The chain carries TRBV5-1 and TRBJ1-1, with a tentative D call TRBD1 (5 bases). This CDR3 comprises 16 residues. From germline, CDR1 is SGHRS and CDR2 YFSETQ. The ends were cut back, 5 bases at V and 0 bases at J, with 17 bases in the middle. The CDR3 region has the DNA TGCGCCAGCAGTCCCCGAGGGACGCACTTGAACACTGAAGCTTTCTTT. It specifies CASSPRGTHLNTEAFF.

The CDR3 region has the DNA TGTGCCAGCAGCTTTGGGGGGGCTAACGAGCAGTACTTC. It is translated as CASSFGGANEQYF. This chain uses TRBV11-3 with TRBJ2-7; the D gene is possibly TRBD2 (7 bases). The V gene lost 3 bases and the J gene lost 5 bases, with 11 bases spanning the gap. This CDR3 has 13 amino acids. CDR1 and CDR2 from the germline V gene are SGHNT and YENEEA.

The CDR3, as DNA: TGTGCCAGCAGCCTCATAGCGGGGAGCTCCTACGAGCAGTACTTC. Its translation is CASSLIAGSSYEQYF. The chain links TRBV7-8 to TRBJ2-7; 8 nucleotides match TRBD2. Germline-derived CDR1 and CDR2 are SGHVS and FQNEAQ. Trimming removed 5 bases from V and 0 bases from J; junction bases left unmatched: 6. The CDR3 consists of 15 residues.

This clone appeared once. The V and J genes are TRBV6-4 and TRBJ2-2, with D uncertain. The V gene's germline CDR1 is MRHNA and CDR2 SNTAGT. Trimming left V 1 base short and J 7 bases short, with 4 bases between. This CDR3 is 12 amino acids long. In DNA form, the CDR3 reads TGTGCCAGCAGTGACTTGTACGGGGAGCTGTTTTTT. This gives the protein CASSDLYGELFF.

This CDR3 reads CASSQRTGVTDTQYF. The CDR3 DNA reads as TGTGCCAGCAGCCAAAGGACGGGGGTCACAGATACGCAGTATTTT. This sequence joins TRBV14 and TRBJ2-3, with a possible D match to TRBD2 (6 bases). This CDR3 is built from 15 residues. Germline V gene lookup returns CDR1 SGHDN and CDR2 FVKESK. V was clipped by 2 bases and J by 2 bases, with 11 bases between them.

The V and J genes are TRBV24-1 and TRBJ2-1; 10 nucleotides match TRBD2. Germline V gene lookup returns CDR1 KGHDR and CDR2 SFDVKD. This CDR3 spans 13 amino acids. The V and J ends lost 9 bases and 9 bases, in that order; junction bases with no gene match: 7. The chain's CDR3 is CATGTSEISEQFF. Here the CDR3 DNA reads TGTGCCACCGGGACTAGCGAAATCAGTGAGCAGTTCTTC.

The chain recombines TRBV19 with TRBJ2-1, with TRBD1 matching over 7 bases. The CDR3 is 15 amino acids. Germline CDR1 LNHDA, CDR2 SQIVND (reference sequence). Trimming at V came to 6 bases and at J to 5 bases, leaving 10 bases not matched to a gene. In DNA, the CDR3 is TGTGCCAGTAGGCAACCAGGGGACAGAGACAATGAGCAGTTCTTC. The encoded protein is CASRQPGDRDNEQFF.

The chain uses TRBV7-9 and TRBJ2-1; TRBD1 is a possible D gene (5 bases). The CDR3 contains 14 residues. V was cut by 4 bases and J by 4 bases, with 11 bases left in between. Germline assignment: CDR1 SEHNR and CDR2 FQNEAQ (reference sequence). The CDR3 is CASSSLDRYNEQFF. The CDR3 DNA reads as TGTGCCAGCAGCTCCCTCGACAGATACAATGAGCAGTTCTTC.

The V gene is TRBV6-1, the J gene TRBJ1-2; D possibly corresponds to TRBD1 (5 bases). V was clipped by 3 bases and J by 2 bases, with 7 bases between them. Germline CDR1 and CDR2: MNHNS and SASEGT. The CDR3 totals 13 residues. CDR3 loop: CASSERGNYGYTF. CDR3 nucleotides: TGTGCCAGCAGTGAGCGGGGGAACTATGGCTACACCTTC.

This chain connects TRBV11-3 to TRBJ2-7; possible D gene TRBD2, 6 bases. CDR1 SGHNT and CDR2 YENEEA come from the germline V gene. V lost 3 bases and J lost 1, with 19 bases in between. The CDR3 runs 17 residues. The CDR3 reads CASSFQTRLGGSYEQYF. DNA for the CDR3: TGTGCCAGCAGCTTCCAAACTAGGCTCGGGGGTTCCTACGAGCAGTACTTC.

The chain combines TRBV21-1 with TRBJ1-2. TRBV21-1 is a documented pseudogene. This CDR3 contains 17 residues. The DNA for the CDR3 is TGTGCCAGCAGCAAAGGTCCAGCGAGAGGGAGGGCCTATGGCTACACCTTC. Its translation is CASSKGPARGRAYGYTF.

V usage is TRBV19 and J usage is TRBJ2-7; weak D call: TRBD2 (6 bases). Trimming pared 6 bases from V and 6 bases from J, leaving 18 bases between. The CDR3 consists of 14 residues. Germline assignment: CDR1 LNHDA and CDR2 SQIVND (reference sequence). The CDR3 sequence is CASSRSWDFLEQYF. The CDR3 nucleotides are TGTGCCAGTAGCCGTTCGTGGGACTTCCTCGAGCAGTACTTC.

The gene calls are TRBV30 and TRBJ1-2, with 8 positions matching TRBD1. In germline, CDR1 is GTSNPN, CDR2 SVGIG (reference sequence). The V segment lost 4 bases and the J segment 8 bases; nucleotides outside the gene matches: 6. The CDR3 contains 12 residues. The CDR3 spells CAWKGQGGGYTF. CDR3 DNA sequence: TGTGCCTGGAAAGGACAGGGAGGGGGCTACACCTTC.